This T cell receptor beta chain is drawn from a study of shared clonotypes between healthy human individuals. V gave up 5 bases and J gave up 9 bases; unmatched junction bases: 12. From germline, CDR1 is SEHNR and CDR2 FQNEAQ (reference sequence). CDR3 length: 16 amino acids. Overall study results and limits: Enrolling few donors narrowed the genetic and exposure-history diversity that was represented.

As regards this clone: What it recognizes is unknown.

Here immunoSEQ multiplex PCR was the method, and the copy in TCRdb shows in-frame clones only, minus some. The sample contains 2,500,000 or so clones, approximately 93% of which appear only once. The material sequenced was naive CD4+ T cells from PBMCs. Subset reported: CD45RA+ positively selected. This rearrangement joins TRBV7-9 to TRBJ2-1; TRBD1 matches 11 bases. The TCR comes from a man between 18 and 35 years old in good health. Some clones in this sample may be carry-over from other donors' samples. The CDR3 is CASSHKPGQGVSEQFF. In nucleotides, the CDR3 is TGTGCCAGCAGCCATAAACCGGGACAGGGGGTAAGTGAGCAGTTCTTC. Variable domain in full (rest from reference TRBV7-9 and TRBJ2-1): DTGVSQNPRHKITKRGQNVTFRCDPISEHNRLYWYRQTLGQGPEFLTYFQNEAQLEKSRLLSDRFSAERPKGSFSTLEIQRTEQGDSAMYLCASSHKPGQGVSEQFFGPGTRLTVL.